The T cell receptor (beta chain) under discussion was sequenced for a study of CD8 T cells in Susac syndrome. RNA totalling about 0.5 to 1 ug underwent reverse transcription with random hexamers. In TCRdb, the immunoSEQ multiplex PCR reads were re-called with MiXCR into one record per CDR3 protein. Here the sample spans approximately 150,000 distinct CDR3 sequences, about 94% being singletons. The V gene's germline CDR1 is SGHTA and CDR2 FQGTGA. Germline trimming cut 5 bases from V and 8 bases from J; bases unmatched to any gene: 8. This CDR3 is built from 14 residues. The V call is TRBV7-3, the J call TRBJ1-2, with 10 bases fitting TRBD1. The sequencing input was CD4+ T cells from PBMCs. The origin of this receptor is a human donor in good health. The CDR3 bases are TGTGCCAGCAGCGTTCCGGGACAGGGGAGAGGCTACACCTTC. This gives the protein CASSVPGQGRGYTF.